This T cell receptor beta chain is drawn from a study of lymphopenia after photon versus proton radiotherapy. Study-wide points: In patients who died, overall survival fell as post-nadir TCR diversity dropped more.

Measured with immunoSEQ multiplex PCR; TCRdb has only the in-frame clones, and not every one. The data hold about 68,000 clones, with just over 90% observed a single time. Comments on this clone: The antigen is undetermined. Other DNA sequences in the sample encode the same CDR3.

The CDR3 extends over 15 amino acids. CDR1 and CDR2 from the germline V gene are MGHRA and YSYEKL. The trim removed 3 bases at V and 4 bases at J, leaving 5 bases unmatched. The sample consisted of peripheral blood, taken from a patient treated with photon-based radiotherapy. The clonotype was recovered from an older woman with pancreatic cancer. The chain is built from TRBV4-1 and TRBJ1-5; the match to TRBD1 covers 8 bases. CDR3 nucleotides: TGCGCCAGCAGCCAGGGCAGGGGGCTAAATCAGCCCCAGCATTTT. Its translation is CASSQGRGLNQPQHF.